The clone carrying this TCR beta chain appeared many times. Preparation of the TCRbeta library used unique molecular identifiers. TCRdb re-called the PCR reads through MiXCR, storing one row per CDR3 protein. The table lists 83,000 or so distinct CDR3 sequences, 8% to 9% of them singletons. This specimen comes from a study of T-cell reconstitution after alpha-beta-depleted transplantation in children. This receptor was taken from a human donor who donated a stem cell graft to a child with congenital amegakaryocytic thrombocytopenia. This sample comprised PBMCs from the stem cell graft donor, obtained from the stem cell graft.

This CDR3 reads CASSLGWPSPQHF. The DNA of the CDR3 is TGTGCCAGCAGCTTAGGGTGGCCAAGCCCCCAGCATTTT. The genes are TRBV7-2 and TRBJ1-5; D not certain. The CDR3 covers 13 residues. V gave up 1 base and J gave up 10 bases, with 11 bases separating them. CDR1 SGHTA and CDR2 FQGNSA come from the germline V gene.